These 9 T cell receptor beta chains came from one sample sequenced in a study of cytomegalovirus exposure and HLA in healthy donors. Primers for the PCR totalled 60 Vbeta and 13 Jbeta. Libraries were prepared by immunoSEQ multiplex PCR; TCRdb keeps only in-frame clonotypes and omits some of them. The data contain fewer than 130,000 clones, 70% of them singletons. What was sequenced was PBMCs. These receptors were collected from a man aged 35 to 55 in good health and CMV-seropositive.

The rearrangement joins TRBV5-6 to TRBJ2-7; 8 nucleotides agree with TRBD2. V was pared by 6 bases and J by 7 bases, with 18 bases of the junction left unmatched. Germline CDR1 and CDR2: SGHDT and YYEEEE. This CDR3 contains 16 residues. The CDR3 region is CASTRAAAGGLLEQYF. The CDR3 nucleotides read TGTGCCAGCACCCGAGCCGCGGCGGGGGGCCTCTTGGAGCAGTACTTC.

The chain combines TRBV5-1 with TRBJ1-1; D possibly corresponds to TRBD1 (5 bases). The CDR3 extends over 15 amino acids. V was cut by 6 bases and J by 0 bases, with 15 bases left in between. Germline values: CDR1 SGHRS, CDR2 YFSETQ. CDR3 coding DNA: TGCGCCAGCACCGAGACAGTCTTCATGAACACTGAAGCTTTCTTT. It yields the protein CASTETVFMNTEAFF.

V and J are TRBV6-5 and TRBJ1-1; D is ambiguous. This CDR3 has 15 residues. V lost 0 bases and J 1 base, leaving 9 bases between the germline ends. Germline-derived CDR1 and CDR2 are MNHEY and SVGAGI. Written as DNA, the CDR3 is TGTGCCAGCAGTTACTCGATACAGACGAACACTGAAGCTTTCTTT. Translating it yields CASSYSIQTNTEAFF.

The chain carries TRBV6-5 and TRBJ2-5; 8 positions match TRBD1. V lost 5 bases, J lost 4 bases, and 0 bases stayed unmatched. CDR3 length: 12 residues. The germline CDR1 and CDR2 sequences are MNHEY and SVGAGI. The CDR3 spells CASSQGAETQYF. Written as DNA, the CDR3 is TGTGCCAGCAGTCAGGGGGCAGAGACCCAGTACTTC.

The V call is TRBV10-3, the J call TRBJ2-7, with a weak D call TRBD2 (6 bases). The CDR3 covers 14 residues. The V gene lost 5 bases and the J gene lost 0 bases, with 11 bases spanning the gap. Looked up from germline, CDR1 is ENHRY and CDR2 is SYGVKD. This chain's CDR3 is CAISPTRSSYEQYF. CDR3 bases: TGTGCCATCAGTCCGACTAGAAGCTCCTACGAGCAGTACTTC.

The chain uses TRBV4-2 and TRBJ2-6; D might be TRBD2 (7 bases). The CDR3 is made up of 17 amino acids. The V gene's germline CDR1 is LGHNA and CDR2 YNFKEQ. With 3 bases removed from V and 0 bases from J, the gap between germline ends came to 12 bases. The CDR3 coding sequence is TGTGCCAGCAGCCAGATAGGGGGGGGCTCTGGGGCCAACGTCCTGACTTTC. Residues: CASSQIGGGSGANVLTF.

The V gene is TRBV7-9, the J gene TRBJ2-3; 8 positions match TRBD2. Germline V lookup: CDR1 SEHNR, CDR2 FQNEAQ (reference sequence). V lost 2 bases and J lost 2; bases outside the gene matches: 6. The CDR3 is 16 amino acids. This CDR3 is CASSLLAGRTTDTQYF. CDR3 sequence (DNA): TGTGCCAGCAGCTTATTAGCGGGACGTACCACAGATACGCAGTATTTT.

This chain uses TRBV18 with TRBJ2-7; 8 bases map to TRBD1. The ends lost 3 bases at V and 6 bases at J; junction bases unmatched: 7. Germline CDR1 reads KGHSH; CDR2 reads LQKENI. The CDR3 spans 14 residues. In DNA, the CDR3 is TGTGCCAGCTCACCCGCGGGACAGGTAGGCGAGCAGTACGTC. Its protein is CASSPAGQVGEQYV.

The CDR3 bases are TGCAGCGTTGCCGGGACAGGGTATGCCTACGAGCAGTACTTC. The encoded protein is CSVAGTGYAYEQYF. The chain employs TRBV29-1 and TRBJ2-7, with 9 bases aligning to TRBD1. The germline V gene encodes CDR1 SQVTM and CDR2 ANQGSEA. This CDR3 is 14 amino acids long. With 4 bases clipped from V and 2 bases from J, the junction kept 6 bases outside the gene matches.